This TCR beta chain was observed in a study of cytomegalovirus exposure and HLA in healthy donors. Overall study findings and caveats: Investigators reported approximately 170 TCR beta chains as tied to cytomegalovirus. A missense DCLRE1C variant was associated with V- and J-gene trimming of TCR beta chains in a later analysis, and an independent cohort replicated the association.

As concerns this clone: Its cognate antigen is unknown.

V was clipped by 2 bases and J by 6 bases; unmatched bases: 6. This CDR3 is built from 14 residues. Looked up from germline, CDR1 is SGHVS and CDR2 is FQNEAQ. A multiplex PCR was run with 60 Vbeta primers and 13 Jbeta primers. Measured with immunoSEQ multiplex PCR; TCRdb has only the in-frame clones, and not every one. The sample holds fewer than 95,000 clones, 60% to 75% seen once. The clonotype originates from a woman aged 40 to 50 in good health and CMV-seropositive. The sample consisted of PBMCs. The chain joins TRBV7-8 to TRBJ2-7, with 8 bases aligning to TRBD2. In nucleotides, the CDR3 is TGTGCCAGCAGCTTAAGCGGGAGAACGGGCGAGCAGTACTTC. This codes for CASSLSGRTGEQYF.